These T cell receptor beta chains were read from a single sample in a study of shared clonotypes between healthy human individuals. Here immunoSEQ multiplex PCR was the method, and the copy in TCRdb shows in-frame clones only, minus some. Of fewer than 850,000 clones in the sample, 90% are singletons; the top ten hold 30% to 35%. Sample: memory CD8+ T cells from PBMCs. Receptors originate from a young man in good health. Some clones in this sample may be carry-over from other donors' samples. Both conserved end residues are part of each CDR3. The order of the fields is J gene, D gene, clone size, CDR3 length, V gene, CDR3 DNA, CDR3 protein. The D gene is left open where the match is weak. The size of a clone is reported for some rows only, either as once, few or many, or as a class for expanded clones.

j_call: TRBJ2-7; d_call: TRBD2; clone_size: NA; cdr3_length: 17; v_call: TRBV4-2; cdr3_nt: TGTGCCAGCAGCCACCCTGGACTAGCGGGAGCCCACTACGAGCAGTACTTC; cdr3_aa: CASSHPGLAGAHYEQYF
j_call: TRBJ2-7; d_call: NA; clone_size: NA; cdr3_length: 10; v_call: TRBV21-1; cdr3_nt: TGTGCCAGCAGCATGGGAGAAGCGTACTTC; cdr3_aa: CASSMGEAYF
j_call: TRBJ2-3; d_call: NA; clone_size: NA; cdr3_length: 15; v_call: TRBV6-5; cdr3_nt: TGTGCCAGCACCCTCAATAGGCGTGTCACAGATACGCAGTATTTT; cdr3_aa: CASTLNRRVTDTQYF
j_call: TRBJ2-5; d_call: TRBD2; clone_size: NA; cdr3_length: 16; v_call: TRBV7-8; cdr3_nt: TGTGCCAGCAGCTTAGCACCGGCAGGGAGGGGAGAGACCCAGTACTTC; cdr3_aa: CASSLAPAGRGETQYF
j_call: TRBJ2-3; d_call: NA; clone_size: NA; cdr3_length: 13; v_call: TRBV15; cdr3_nt: TGTGCCACCAGCGCGGGAAGCACAGATACGCAGTATTTT; cdr3_aa: CATSAGSTDTQYF
j_call: TRBJ1-1; d_call: NA; clone_size: few; cdr3_length: 12; v_call: TRBV10-2; cdr3_nt: TGCGCCAGCAGACAGCTGAACACTGAAGCTTTCTTT; cdr3_aa: CASRQLNTEAFF
j_call: TRBJ2-2; d_call: NA; clone_size: NA; cdr3_length: 14; v_call: TRBV4-3; cdr3_nt: TGCGCCAGCAGCCAAGAGGTGGACACCGGGGAGCTGTTTTTT; cdr3_aa: CASSQEVDTGELFF
j_call: TRBJ1-5; d_call: TRBD1; clone_size: few; cdr3_length: 14; v_call: TRBV19; cdr3_nt: TGTGCCAGTAGGGACAGGGGCATCAATCAGCCCCAGCATTTT; cdr3_aa: CASRDRGINQPQHF
j_call: TRBJ2-1; d_call: TRBD1; clone_size: NA; cdr3_length: 15; v_call: TRBV13; cdr3_nt: TGTGCCAGCAGCCACCGAGAGGGGGCGTACAATGAGCAGTTCTTC; cdr3_aa: CASSHREGAYNEQFF
j_call: TRBJ1-3; d_call: NA; clone_size: NA; cdr3_length: 15; v_call: TRBV28; cdr3_nt: TGTGCCAGCAGACCCTACACCTCCGATGGAAACACCATATATTTT; cdr3_aa: CASRPYTSDGNTIYF
j_call: TRBJ1-1; d_call: NA; clone_size: NA; cdr3_length: 13; v_call: TRBV2; cdr3_nt: TGTGCCAGCAGGGTTCTCCGGAACACTGAAGCTTTCTTT; cdr3_aa: CASRVLRNTEAFF
j_call: TRBJ2-2; d_call: TRBD2; clone_size: NA; cdr3_length: 16; v_call: TRBV19; cdr3_nt: TGTGCCAGTAGTATAGAACCGGGACTAAACACCGGGGAGCTGTTTTTT; cdr3_aa: CASSIEPGLNTGELFF
j_call: TRBJ2-2; d_call: TRBD1; clone_size: NA; cdr3_length: 14; v_call: TRBV18; cdr3_nt: TGTGCCAGCTACAGACAGGGTGGCGCCGGGGAGCTGTTTTTT; cdr3_aa: CASYRQGGAGELFF
j_call: TRBJ1-1; d_call: NA; clone_size: NA; cdr3_length: 13; v_call: TRBV6-5; cdr3_nt: TGTGCCAGCAGTGCTCAGCAGTACACTGAAGCTTTCTTT; cdr3_aa: CASSAQQYTEAFF
j_call: TRBJ2-1; d_call: NA; clone_size: NA; cdr3_length: 15; v_call: TRBV5-1; cdr3_nt: TGCGCCAGCAGCGTCCTTTTATCGGGGAACAATGAGCAGTTCTTC; cdr3_aa: CASSVLLSGNNEQFF
j_call: TRBJ1-1; d_call: NA; clone_size: NA; cdr3_length: 14; v_call: TRBV6-5; cdr3_nt: TGTGCCAGCAGCTACCTGGAGACTTTTACTGAAGCTTTCTTT; cdr3_aa: CASSYLETFTEAFF
j_call: TRBJ1-1; d_call: NA; clone_size: NA; cdr3_length: 14; v_call: TRBV5-4; cdr3_nt: TGTGCCAGCAGCACCAGGGGATTCAACACTGAAGCTTTCTTT; cdr3_aa: CASSTRGFNTEAFF
j_call: TRBJ1-2; d_call: NA; clone_size: NA; cdr3_length: 16; v_call: TRBV6-6; cdr3_nt: TGTGCCAGCAGTAACCAATATATGGGAGGGAACTATGGCTACACCTTC; cdr3_aa: CASSNQYMGGNYGYTF
j_call: TRBJ2-3; d_call: TRBD2; clone_size: NA; cdr3_length: 16; v_call: TRBV5-1; cdr3_nt: TGCGCCAGCAGCTACGCACTAGCGGGAAGCACAGATACGCAGTATTTT; cdr3_aa: CASSYALAGSTDTQYF
j_call: TRBJ2-5; d_call: NA; clone_size: NA; cdr3_length: 15; v_call: TRBV11-2; cdr3_nt: TGTGCCAGCAGCTTAGATCGGGGTGTTCAAGAGACCCAGTACTTC; cdr3_aa: CASSLDRGVQETQYF
j_call: TRBJ2-1; d_call: NA; clone_size: many; cdr3_length: 15; v_call: TRBV27; cdr3_nt: TGTGCCAGCAAATTCTCTTCCGGGGCCCACAATGAGCAGTTCTTC; cdr3_aa: CASKFSSGAHNEQFF
j_call: TRBJ2-2; d_call: TRBD2; clone_size: NA; cdr3_length: 15; v_call: TRBV11-2; cdr3_nt: TGTGCCAGCAGCTCCGGGACTAGCCACACCGGGGAGCTGTTTTTT; cdr3_aa: CASSSGTSHTGELFF
j_call: TRBJ1-2; d_call: TRBD1; clone_size: NA; cdr3_length: 13; v_call: TRBV6-5; cdr3_nt: TGTGCCAGCAGCAATCTACAGGGGCTGGGCTACACCTTC; cdr3_aa: CASSNLQGLGYTF
j_call: TRBJ2-6; d_call: NA; clone_size: once; cdr3_length: 14; v_call: TRBV4-1; cdr3_nt: TGCGCCAGCAGCCCGACCATTGGGGCCAACGTCCTGACTTTC; cdr3_aa: CASSPTIGANVLTF
j_call: TRBJ1-4; d_call: NA; clone_size: NA; cdr3_length: 13; v_call: TRBV15; cdr3_nt: TGTGCCACCAGCAGGGCTCGTGTAGAAAAACTGTTTTTT; cdr3_aa: CATSRARVEKLFF
j_call: TRBJ2-5; d_call: NA; clone_size: NA; cdr3_length: 16; v_call: TRBV7-2; cdr3_nt: TGTGCCAGCAGCGCAGGCGCCCGGGTCCCATGGGAGACCCAGTACTTC; cdr3_aa: CASSAGARVPWETQYF
j_call: TRBJ2-5; d_call: TRBD2; clone_size: NA; cdr3_length: 15; v_call: TRBV9; cdr3_nt: TGTGCCAGCAGCGTCTCTAGCGGGAGTCAAGAGACCCAGTACTTC; cdr3_aa: CASSVSSGSQETQYF
j_call: TRBJ1-1; d_call: NA; clone_size: few; cdr3_length: 13; v_call: TRBV10-2; cdr3_nt: TGCGCCAGCAGTGATTCGAGGAACACTGAAGCTTTCTTT; cdr3_aa: CASSDSRNTEAFF
j_call: TRBJ2-2; d_call: TRBD1; clone_size: NA; cdr3_length: 16; v_call: TRBV7-6; cdr3_nt: TGTGCCAGCAGCTCCGACAGGGGGCTAAACACCGGGGAGCTGTTTTTT; cdr3_aa: CASSSDRGLNTGELFF
j_call: TRBJ2-7; d_call: TRBD1; clone_size: NA; cdr3_length: 16; v_call: TRBV27; cdr3_nt: TGTGCCAGCAGTTTATACAGGACAGGGAGCTCCTACGAGCAGTACTTC; cdr3_aa: CASSLYRTGSSYEQYF
j_call: TRBJ2-7; d_call: TRBD2; clone_size: NA; cdr3_length: 15; v_call: TRBV11-2; cdr3_nt: TGTGCCAGCAGCTTAGATCTAGCGGGAGGGTATGAGCAGTACTTC; cdr3_aa: CASSLDLAGGYEQYF
j_call: TRBJ2-2; d_call: NA; clone_size: NA; cdr3_length: 17; v_call: TRBV11-3; cdr3_nt: TGTGCCAGCAGCCAACCGGCAGGGGCCACGAACACCGGGGAGCTGTTTTTT; cdr3_aa: CASSQPAGATNTGELFF
j_call: TRBJ2-3; d_call: TRBD1; clone_size: NA; cdr3_length: 15; v_call: TRBV15; cdr3_nt: TGTGCCACCAGCACGGGGACAGGGGCTGGAGATACGCAGTATTTT; cdr3_aa: CATSTGTGAGDTQYF
j_call: TRBJ2-7; d_call: TRBD1; clone_size: NA; cdr3_length: 15; v_call: TRBV15; cdr3_nt: TGTGCCACCAGCAGCACAGGGACAGGGAGTCACGAGCAGTACTTC; cdr3_aa: CATSSTGTGSHEQYF
j_call: TRBJ1-2; d_call: NA; clone_size: NA; cdr3_length: 12; v_call: TRBV27; cdr3_nt: TGTGCCAGCAGTAGCCAGGGCTATGGCTACACCTTC; cdr3_aa: CASSSQGYGYTF
j_call: TRBJ1-1; d_call: TRBD1; clone_size: NA; cdr3_length: 15; v_call: TRBV7-9; cdr3_nt: TGTGCCAGCAGCTCCGGGACAGCCTTAAGAAATGAAGCTTTCTTT; cdr3_aa: CASSSGTALRNEAFF
j_call: TRBJ2-7; d_call: NA; clone_size: NA; cdr3_length: 14; v_call: TRBV29-1; cdr3_nt: TGCAGCGTAGCCCCTTTGGAGGGCTCCTACGAGCAGTACTTC; cdr3_aa: CSVAPLEGSYEQYF
j_call: TRBJ2-6; d_call: NA; clone_size: NA; cdr3_length: 16; v_call: TRBV9; cdr3_nt: TGTGCCAGCAGCGTATCGAACGTTTCTGGGGCCAACGTCCTGACTTTC; cdr3_aa: CASSVSNVSGANVLTF
j_call: TRBJ2-1; d_call: NA; clone_size: once; cdr3_length: 15; v_call: TRBV7-8; cdr3_nt: TGTGCCAGCAGCTTGGGTGGCGGCCCCTACAATGAGCAGTTCTTC; cdr3_aa: CASSLGGGPYNEQFF
j_call: TRBJ2-1; d_call: TRBD2; clone_size: NA; cdr3_length: 17; v_call: TRBV29-1; cdr3_nt: TGCAGCGTTGCAGGACTAGCGGAAGCGTTCTCCTACAATGAGCAGTTCTTC; cdr3_aa: CSVAGLAEAFSYNEQFF
j_call: TRBJ1-2; d_call: NA; clone_size: NA; cdr3_length: 12; v_call: TRBV28; cdr3_nt: TGTGCCAGCAGTGATGTGAGTCGTGGCTACACCTTC; cdr3_aa: CASSDVSRGYTF